This passage covers 25 T cell receptor beta chains from one sample sequenced in a study of T cell responses to AZD1222 COVID-19 vaccine. Only in-frame clones appear in the TCRdb table, and some are missing; sequencing was by immunoSEQ multiplex PCR. This table has under 80,000 clones, around four fifths appearing once. The sequenced sample was peripheral blood, obtained on day 0 of AZD1222 vaccination. These receptors all come from an adult in good health.

The chain employs TRBV14 and TRBJ1-1, with D perhaps matching TRBD1 (5 bases). Trimming took 1 base from V and 2 from J, leaving 11 bases between them. Germline CDR1 is SGHDN and CDR2 is FVKESK. The CDR3 is made up of 15 amino acids. The CDR3 protein is CASSQVGAGNTEAFF. The DNA of the CDR3 is TGTGCCAGCAGCCAAGTAGGGGCCGGCAACACTGAAGCTTTCTTT. The whole variable domain, filled in from reference TRBV14 and TRBJ1-1, reads EAGVTQFPSHSVIEKGQTVTLRCDPISGHDNLYWYRRVMGKEIKFLLHFVKESKQDESGMPNNRFLAERTGGTYSTLKVQPAELEDSGVYFCASSQVGAGNTEAFFGQGTRLTVV.

The chain is built from TRBV27 and TRBJ2-1; D not certain. CDR3 length: 12 amino acids. Per germline, CDR1 MNHEY and CDR2 SMNVEV (reference sequence). The ends were cut back, 2 bases at V and 5 bases at J, with 4 bases in the middle. The CDR3 loop is CASSLGNNEQFF. The DNA of the CDR3 is TGTGCCAGCAGTTTAGGGAACAATGAGCAGTTCTTC.

The chain carries TRBV6-5 and TRBJ1-1; 7 bases map to TRBD1. The germline CDR1 and CDR2 sequences are MNHEY and SVGAGI. This CDR3 has 14 residues. V trimming: 8 bases; J trimming: 1 base; junction bases outside the gene matches: 7. CDR3 coding DNA: TGTGCCAGCGACAGGGTGGGACGGAACACTGAAGCTTTCTTT. Translating it yields CASDRVGRNTEAFF.

The chain recombines TRBV20-1 with TRBJ2-7; no firm D call. Germline V CDR1 and CDR2: DFQATT, SNEGSKA (reference sequence). Trimming shortened V by 3 bases and J by 4 bases, and 7 bases separated the two germline ends. This CDR3 spans 11 amino acids. The chain's CDR3 is CSASNRYEQYF. The CDR3 bases are TGCAGTGCTAGTAACCGTTACGAGCAGTACTTC.

This clone was seen only a few times. The chain joins TRBV6-2 or TRBV6-3 to TRBJ1-6; the D gene is possibly TRBD1 (5 bases). Between the trimmed V and J ends, which lost 6 bases and 10 bases, there was a span of 10 bases. Germline CDR1 and CDR2: MNHEY and SVGEGT. The CDR3 covers 12 residues. CDR3 DNA sequence: TGTGCCAGCAGCCTAGGGGACTCACCCCTCCACTTT. It is translated as CASSLGDSPLHF.

The V and J genes are TRBV5-1 and TRBJ2-7; 8 positions agree with TRBD2. Per the germline V gene, CDR1 is SGHRS and CDR2 is YFSETQ. With V trimmed by 1 base and J by 3 bases, 6 bases remained unmatched. The CDR3 is 15 residues long. CDR3 sequence (DNA): TGCGCCAGCAGCTTGAGGCTAGCGGGCGACTACGAGCAGTACTTC. Protein: CASSLRLAGDYEQYF. Variable domain in full (rest from reference TRBV5-1 and TRBJ2-7): KAGVTQTPRYLIKTRGQQVTLSCSPISGHRSVSWYQQTPGQGLQFLFEYFSETQRNKGNFPGRFSGRQFSNSRSEMNVSTLELGDSALYLCASSLRLAGDYEQYFGPGTRLTVT.

This chain connects TRBV15 to TRBJ2-7, with TRBD1 matching 8 bases. J lost 6 bases, V lost 4 bases, and 11 bases had no gene match. From germline, CDR1 is LNHNV and CDR2 YYDKDF (reference sequence). The CDR3 has 15 residues. Written as DNA, the CDR3 is TGTGCCACCAGCATTCAAAGGACAGGGATCCGCGAGCAGTACTTC. Amino acids: CATSIQRTGIREQYF.

The chain carries TRBV7-9 and TRBJ2-3; tentatively, D is TRBD2 (5 bases). CDR3 size: 16 residues. Germline CDR1 SEHNR, CDR2 FQNEAQ (reference sequence). V lost 2 bases to trimming and J lost 5 bases, with 17 bases between them. DNA for the CDR3: TGTGCCAGCAGCTTAATACTAGTCGTTTCCCTAGATACGCAGTATTTT. Its protein is CASSLILVVSLDTQYF. Full variable domain (remainder filled in from reference TRBV7-9 and TRBJ2-3): DTGVSQNPRHKITKRGQNVTFRCDPISEHNRLYWYRQTLGQGPEFLTYFQNEAQLEKSRLLSDRFSAERPKGSFSTLEIQRTEQGDSAMYLCASSLILVVSLDTQYFGPGTRLTVL.

V is TRBV21-1 and J is TRBJ1-2; the table names TRBD1, a call not compared with the DNA. TRBV21-1 is classified as a pseudogene. The CDR3 length is 14 residues. The CDR3 protein is CASSRTGPNRGYTF. For the CDR3, the DNA is TGTGCCAGCAGCAGGACAGGGCCGAATCGTGGCTACACCTTC.

This clone was recorded only once. V gene TRBV12-5 combines with J gene TRBJ2-5; TRBD2 matches at 7 bases. V shed 5 bases, J shed 7 bases, and the junction held 10 bases outside the gene matches. The CDR3 sequence is 14 residues long. Looked up from germline, CDR1 is LGHNT and CDR2 is FRNRAP. The CDR3 sequence: CASGTTSSPGTQYF. In DNA form, the CDR3 reads TGTGCTAGTGGTACGACTAGCAGCCCAGGGACCCAGTACTTC.

This clone was seen more than once but under ten times. The genes are TRBV5-1 and TRBJ2-1; TRBD2 might be the D (5 bases). With 3 bases removed from V and 7 bases from J, the gap between germline ends came to 17 bases. Germline V gene data show CDR1 as SGHRS and CDR2 as YFSETQ. This CDR3 spans 15 amino acids. The CDR3 spells CASSSRDGWTNEQFF. The CDR3 DNA is TGCGCCAGCAGCTCCCGGGATGGGTGGACGAATGAGCAGTTCTTC.

The J gene is TRBJ2-7, the V gene TRBV7-2; TRBD1 agrees at 9 bases. The CDR3 has 14 residues. CDR1 is SGHTA, CDR2 FQGNSA, per germline. V trimming: 8 bases; J trimming: 5 bases; junction bases outside the gene matches: 10. The CDR3: CASALGQGSHEQYF. The CDR3 region has the DNA TGTGCCAGCGCCTTGGGACAGGGTTCCCACGAGCAGTACTTC. Full variable domain (rest looked up from reference TRBV7-2 and TRBJ2-7): GAGVSQSPSNKVTEKGKDVELRCDPISGHTALYWYRQSLGQGLEFLIYFQGNSAPDKSGLPSDRFSAERTGGSVSTLTIQRTQQEDSAVYLCASALGQGSHEQYFGPGTRLTVT.

The chain has TRBV5-4 and TRBJ2-3; D is ambiguous. Trimming took 6 bases from V and 4 from J, leaving 18 bases between them. CDR1 SGHNT and CDR2 YYREEE come from the germline V gene (reference sequence). This CDR3 contains 15 residues. The CDR3 nucleotides read TGTGCCAGCACCTACATGGGATGGGCGGCAGATACGCAGTATTTT. It is translated as CASTYMGWAADTQYF.

The chain is built from TRBV19 and TRBJ1-2; the match to TRBD1 covers 8 bases. The V gene's germline CDR1 is LNHDA and CDR2 SQIVND (reference sequence). Germline trimming cut 10 bases from V and 7 bases from J; bases unmatched to any gene: 17. The CDR3 runs 15 residues. The CDR3, as DNA: TGTGCCACGTCATCACTTGACAGGGGACTGAGTGGCTACACCTTC. This gives the protein CATSSLDRGLSGYTF.

The chain is built from TRBV24-1 and TRBJ2-2; D is perhaps TRBD2 (6 bases). This CDR3 contains 19 residues. Germline V gene sequence: CDR1 KGHDR, CDR2 SFDVKD. V lost 0 bases, J lost 3 bases, and 19 bases lay in between. DNA of the CDR3: TGTGCCACCAGTGATTTGAAGTATTTGGCCGGGACTGACACCGGGGAGCTGTTTTTT. Protein: CATSDLKYLAGTDTGELFF.

This sequence joins TRBV7-2 and TRBJ2-3; 9 nucleotides line up with TRBD2. Germline trimming cut 5 bases from V and 3 bases from J; bases unmatched to any gene: 9. CDR1 and CDR2 from the germline V gene are SGHTA and FQGNSA. This CDR3 contains 16 residues. The CDR3: CASSAALAGGTDTQYF. In DNA, the CDR3 is TGTGCCAGCAGCGCAGCACTGGCGGGAGGGACAGATACGCAGTATTTT.

The gene calls are TRBV5-1 and TRBJ2-1; 9 nucleotides agree with TRBD2. There are 17 residues in the CDR3. Germline-derived CDR1 and CDR2 are SGHRS and YFSETQ. V shed 0 bases, J shed 0 bases, and the junction held 4 bases outside the gene matches. The CDR3, as DNA: TGCGCCAGCAGCTTGGGGAGCGGGGGGCTCTCCTACAATGAGCAGTTCTTC. Protein: CASSLGSGGLSYNEQFF.

The chain uses TRBV28 and TRBJ2-3; TRBD2 matches at 12 bases. Trimming took 2 bases from V and 1 from J; bases not matched to a gene: 7. The CDR3 runs to 18 residues. CDR1 is MDHEN, CDR2 SYDVKM, per germline. In DNA form, the CDR3 reads TGTGCCAGCAGTTTAGGCCTAGCGGGGGGGCTAGGCACAGATACGCAGTATTTT. Protein sequence: CASSLGLAGGLGTDTQYF.

This chain links TRBV28 with TRBJ2-6; D is perhaps TRBD1 (6 bases). Trimming took off 6 bases at V and 0 bases at J, with 9 bases between the two ends. The CDR3 is 15 amino acids. CDR1 and CDR2 (germline): MDHEN, SYDVKM. The CDR3 here is CASSQGGSGANVLTF. The CDR3, as DNA: TGTGCCAGCAGCCAAGGGGGCTCTGGGGCCAACGTCCTGACTTTC. Full variable domain (missing parts from reference TRBV28 and TRBJ2-6): DVKVTQSSRYLVKRTGEKVFLECVQDMDHENMFWYRQDPGLGLRLIYFSYDVKMKEKGDIPEGYSVSREKKERFSLILESASTNQTSMYLCASSQGGSGANVLTFGAGSRLTVL.

The chain uses TRBV13 and TRBJ1-6; the D is unclear. This CDR3 is built from 14 residues. The V end lost 2 bases, the J end lost 5 bases, and 7 bases lay between the germline ends. Per germline, CDR1 PRHDT and CDR2 FYEKMQ (reference sequence). In DNA form, the CDR3 reads TGTGCCAGCAGCTTATGGGGTGATAATTCACCCCTCCACTTT. It is translated as CASSLWGDNSPLHF. The complete variable domain, with remaining parts taken from reference TRBV13 and TRBJ1-6, reads AAGVIQSPRHLIKEKRETATLKCYPIPRHDTVYWYQQGPGQDPQFLISFYEKMQSDKGSIPDRFSAQQFSDYHSELNMSSLELGDSALYFCASSLWGDNSPLHFGNGTRLTVT.

The chain uses TRBV30 and TRBJ2-1; D may be TRBD1 or TRBD2 (5 bases each). The CDR3 has 11 residues. CDR1 is GTSNPN, CDR2 SVGIG, per germline (reference sequence). V gave up 8 bases and J gave up 1 base, with 6 bases separating them. CDR3 loop: CAGGSYNEQFF. The CDR3 region has the DNA TGTGCCGGGGGTTCCTACAATGAGCAGTTCTTC.

Only a few counts were recorded for this clone. The chain recombines TRBV7-8 with TRBJ2-2, with 10 bases aligning to TRBD2. The V segment lost 7 bases and the J segment 4 bases; nucleotides outside the gene matches: 6. The CDR3 totals 15 residues. Germline CDR1 and CDR2: SGHVS and FQNEAQ. The CDR3 DNA is TGTGCCAGCACCCCTAGCGGGAGAGGCACCGGGGAGCTGTTTTTT. Its translation: CASTPSGRGTGELFF. Filled out from reference TRBV7-8 and TRBJ2-2, the complete variable domain reads GAGVSQSPRYKVAKRGQDVALRCDPISGHVSLFWYQQALGQGPEFLTYFQNEAQLDKSGLPSDRFFAERPEGSVSTLKIQRTQQEDSAVYLCASTPSGRGTGELFFGEGSRLTVL.

CDR3 in amino acids: CASSLTGVDYEQYF. The CDR3 nucleotides are TGTGCCAGCAGCCTGACAGGGGTGGACTACGAGCAGTACTTC. The chain is built from TRBV3-1 (or the pseudogene TRBV3-2) and TRBJ2-7; TRBD1 matches 8 bases. V shed 4 bases and J 3 bases; nucleotides not matched to a gene: 5. The CDR3 is 14 residues long. In germline, CDR1 is LGHDT, CDR2 YNNKEL (reference sequence).

The V and J genes are TRBV7-3 and TRBJ1-1, with a tentative D call TRBD1 (5 bases). This CDR3 comprises 13 residues. V shed 3 bases and J shed 4 bases, with 9 bases lying between them. Looked up from germline, CDR1 is SGHTA and CDR2 is FQGTGA. CDR3 sequence: CASSLGVVTEAFF. Written as DNA, the CDR3 is TGTGCCAGCAGCTTGGGGGTGGTCACTGAAGCTTTCTTT.

This clone was counted a few times. The rearrangement uses TRBV6-5 and TRBJ2-2, with a weak D call TRBD2 (6 bases). The germline V gene encodes CDR1 MNHEY and CDR2 SVGAGI. V was clipped by 2 bases and J by 4 bases, with 8 bases between them. This CDR3 is built from 14 residues. The CDR3 DNA reads as TGTGCCAGCAGTTACGGGGGAGGCACCGGGGAGCTGTTTTTT. Its translation: CASSYGGGTGELFF.